The rows below give T cell receptor beta chains drawn from one sample of a study of beta chain features in type 1 diabetes. The method was immunoSEQ multiplex PCR; TCRdb's version includes in-frame clones alone and lacks a portion of them. The profile shows 250,000 to 300,000 clones, 8% of them singletons. Sequenced input: central memory CD4+ T cells from blood. All receptors come from a woman under 30 in good health. Each CDR3 is given with its conserved first and last residue. D genes are given only for firm matches. Clone size is shown for a subset of rows, as once, few, many or a class of expanded clone.

TRBD1 | few | TRBJ1-2 | TRBV27 | TGTGCCAGCAGTTTAAACAGGGGTACCTATGGCTACACCTTC | CASSLNRGTYGYTF
TRBD1 | few | TRBJ1-1 | TRBV29-1 | TGCAGCGTAGGAGACAGGGGCCACACTGAAGCTTTCTTT | CSVGDRGHTEAFF
NA | few | TRBJ1-1 | TRBV7-7 | TGTGCCAGCAGCACGGGGAACACTGAAGCTTTCTTT | CASSTGNTEAFF
NA | NA | TRBJ2-3 | TRBV11-2 | TGTGCCAGCAGACCCTTAGAGGGCCGATTAGATACGCAGTATTTT | CASRPLEGRLDTQYF
NA | NA | TRBJ2-5 | TRBV27 | TGTGCCAGCAGTACCCCGGGCTCCAAAGAGACCCAGTACTTC | CASSTPGSKETQYF
NA | NA | TRBJ2-7 | TRBV20-1 | TGCAGTCCTTATTTGCGGAACGAGCAGTACTTC | CSPYLRNEQYF
NA | NA | TRBJ1-2 | TRBV20-1 | TGCAGTGCTAGAGATGTTGGCTACACCTTC | CSARDVGYTF
NA | NA | TRBJ2-3 | TRBV15 | TGTGCCACCAGCAGCAGGGTAACAGGCACAGATACGCAGTATTTT | CATSSRVTGTDTQYF
NA | NA | TRBJ1-1 | TRBV7-9 | TGTGCCAGCCTTCGGGCGGGGGTGAACACTGAAGCTTTCTTT | CASLRAGVNTEAFF
NA | NA | TRBJ2-2 | TRBV10-3 | TGTGCCATCAGTGAGGCCCCCGCCGGGGAGCTGTTTTTT | CAISEAPAGELFF
TRBD1 | NA | TRBJ1-1 | TRBV6-5 | TGTGCCAGCACCCCTTTATCTGGACAGGGTGAAGCTTTCTTT | CASTPLSGQGEAFF
TRBD2 | few | TRBJ2-3 | TRBV19 | TGTGCCAGTAGTATTTCGAGCGGGGGCTGGGATACGCAGTATTTT | CASSISSGGWDTQYF
NA | NA | TRBJ2-6 | TRBV7-9 | TGTGCCAGCAGCCCAGGTAGAACGTACTCTGGGGCCAACGTCCTGACTTTC | CASSPGRTYSGANVLTF
NA | few | TRBJ2-6 | TRBV7-6 | TGTGCCAGCAGCTTCCCTGGGGCCAACGTCCTGACTTTC | CASSFPGANVLTF
NA | few | TRBJ2-3 | TRBV29-1 | TGCAGCGTTGGCACGGCGGGGGCTAGCACAGATACGCAGTATTTT | CSVGTAGASTDTQYF
NA | NA | TRBJ2-2 | TRBV16 | TGTGCCAGCAGCCAAAATTCAGCAAGCACCGGGGAGCTGTTTTTT | CASSQNSASTGELFF
NA | NA | TRBJ1-2 | TRBV20-1 | TGCAGCTCACCCAGGGGCTATGGCTACACCTTC | CSSPRGYGYTF